One T cell receptor beta chain is described in this entry. Its specificity is not known. Method: immunoSEQ multiplex PCR; TCRdb's copy keeps in-frame clones and lacks some. The table records 95,000 to 150,000 clones, 85% to 90% of them present only once. Trimming removed 4 bases at V and 1 base at J, with 10 bases between. Germline V gene lookup returns CDR1 LNHDA and CDR2 SQIVND (reference sequence). This CDR3 is 14 amino acids long. This entry belongs to a study of T cell responses to AZD1222 COVID-19 vaccine. Study-wide findings and caveats: With dominance at 160-218 and 743-854, vaccine-associated CD4 TCRs spanned spike. Donors were chiefly white British, with a greater number of females, and clonal diversity was perhaps underestimated. Among AZD1222 vaccinees, only 5 to 7 were seropositive at baseline. Reportedly, nearly half of unique spike TCRs recognized epitopes outside B.1.351/B.1.1.7 mutations.

The specimen was peripheral blood, collected on day 0 of AZD1222 vaccination. This chain uses TRBV19 with TRBJ1-2; D ambiguous. The sequence was obtained from an adult in good health. CDR3 DNA sequence: TGTGCCAGTAGTACCCAGCCGTTTAACTATGGCTACACCTTC. Translated, it gives CASSTQPFNYGYTF.